Each of the 21 T cell receptor beta chains below was sequenced from the same sample in a study of sequential checkpoint blockade in melanoma. Described treatment: randomized to nivolumab then ipilimumab (arm A) or the reverse (arm B). The assay was immunoSEQ multiplex PCR, and TCRdb's table has in-frame clones only and misses some. The sample comprises approximately 9,000 clones, about three fifths of which are singletons, and 35% to 45% rests with the top ten. The starting material was CD8+ T cells sorted from blood (inferred from file names), obtained from a patient given nivolumab and ipilimumab in sequence. The receptors shown here come from a human donor with melanoma.

This clone was counted a few times. CDR3 amino acids: CASTTGVGDGHEQYF. The CDR3 DNA follows: TGTGCCAGCACCACCGGGGTCGGGGATGGGCACGAGCAGTACTTC. The chain recombines TRBV4-2 with TRBJ2-7, with a possible D match to TRBD2 (5 bases). The CDR3 covers 15 residues. V shed 7 bases and J shed 5 bases, with 21 bases lying between them. The germline V gene has CDR1 LGHNA and CDR2 YNFKEQ.

This chain joins TRBV7-8 and TRBJ2-5; D perhaps matches TRBD2 (5 bases). V dropped 5 bases and J dropped 5 bases, with 18 bases sitting between them. Germline V CDR1 and CDR2: SGHVS, FQNEAQ. The CDR3 sequence is 15 residues long. CDR3 sequence (DNA): TGTGCCAGCAGCACCACTAGGGAGTTCGAGGAGACCCAGTACTTC. Protein sequence: CASSTTREFEETQYF. Full variable domain (remainder filled in from reference TRBV7-8 and TRBJ2-5): GAGVSQSPRYKVAKRGQDVALRCDPISGHVSLFWYQQALGQGPEFLTYFQNEAQLDKSGLPSDRFFAERPEGSVSTLKIQRTQQEDSAVYLCASSTTREFEETQYFGPGTRLLVL.

The chain combines TRBV5-4 with TRBJ2-7, with 8 bases identical to TRBD2. The V gene's germline CDR1 is SGHNT and CDR2 YYREEE (reference sequence). The V segment lost 5 bases and the J segment 3 bases; nucleotides outside the gene matches: 7. This CDR3 comprises 14 residues. The CDR3 is CASSLAGISYEQYF. DNA for the CDR3: TGTGCCAGCAGTTTAGCGGGAATTAGCTACGAGCAGTACTTC.

This chain connects TRBV6-6 to TRBJ2-1, with 7 bases fitting TRBD1. This CDR3 region has 14 residues. With V trimmed by 6 bases and J by 0 bases, 2 bases remained unmatched. Germline V gene sequence: CDR1 MNHNY, CDR2 SVGAGI (reference sequence). CDR3 residues: CASSRQGSYNEQFF. The DNA of the CDR3 is TGTGCCAGCAGCCGACAGGGCTCCTACAATGAGCAGTTCTTC.

This clone is termed large. The CDR3 DNA sequence: TGTGCCAGTAGTTTATGGACAGGAGATCAGCCCCAGCATTTT. Encoded protein: CASSLWTGDQPQHF. V usage is TRBV19 and J usage is TRBJ1-5, with 7 bases lining up with TRBD1. Germline CDR1 is LNHDA and CDR2 is SQIVND (reference sequence). V shed 5 bases and J 5 bases; nucleotides not matched to a gene: 6. The CDR3 has 14 amino acids.

The chain uses TRBV6-5 and TRBJ2-1, with 11 positions matching TRBD2. Trimming removed 4 bases from V and 9 bases from J; junction bases left unmatched: 5. The CDR3 spans 14 residues. Germline CDR1 MNHEY, CDR2 SVGAGI. The CDR3 loop reads CASSSVSGRGEQFF. Here the CDR3 DNA reads TGTGCCAGCAGTTCCGTTAGCGGGAGGGGTGAGCAGTTCTTC.

The sample holds a few counts of this clone. The chain recombines TRBV18 with TRBJ1-6, with 9 nucleotides matching TRBD1. CDR1 is KGHSH, CDR2 LQKENI, per germline. V trimming: 4 bases; J trimming: 3 bases; junction bases outside the gene matches: 4. The CDR3 totals 16 residues. For the CDR3, the DNA is TGTGCCAGCTCACTGGGGACAGGGAGCTATAATTCACCCCTCCACTTT. Translating it yields CASSLGTGSYNSPLHF.

The V gene is TRBV10-3, the J gene TRBJ2-3, with 9 bases lining up with TRBD2. CDR1 is ENHRY, CDR2 SYGVKD, per germline. The CDR3 loop spans 17 amino acids. V lost 3 bases, J lost 4 bases, and 11 bases stayed unmatched. This chain's CDR3 is CAISDPWSREGPDTQYF. As DNA, the CDR3 is TGTGCCATCAGTGATCCTTGGTCGCGGGAGGGCCCAGATACGCAGTATTTT.

CDR3: CASSPRGGGEKLFF. The CDR3 DNA follows: TGTGCCAGCAGCCCTCGGGGAGGAGGTGAAAAACTGTTTTTT. This rearrangement joins TRBV4-2 to TRBJ1-4; D remains unclear. Trimming stripped 4 bases from V and 7 bases from J, with 13 bases between. The CDR3 contains 14 residues. In germline, CDR1 is LGHNA, CDR2 YNFKEQ.

The chain is built from TRBV9 and TRBJ2-1; D is unclear. Germline CDR1 is SGDLS and CDR2 is YYNGEE. The CDR3 extends over 14 amino acids. V was pared by 0 bases and J by 7 bases, with 11 bases between. CDR3 amino acids: CASSVGVSINEQFF. CDR3 in DNA: TGTGCCAGCAGCGTAGGTGTTAGTATAAATGAGCAGTTCTTC.

V is TRBV27 and J is TRBJ2-1; TRBD2 matches 10 bases. Trimming cost V 7 bases and J 5 bases; bases outside gene matches: 8. Germline CDR1 is MNHEY and CDR2 is SMNVEV (reference sequence). This CDR3 has 15 amino acids. The CDR3 DNA sequence: TGTGCCAGCACCTCGAGCGGGGGGGCTCACAATGAGCAGTTCTTC. This encodes CASTSSGGAHNEQFF.

This clone was detected a few times. The gene calls are TRBV6-1 and TRBJ1-5; TRBD1 matches 7 bases. The CDR3 has 15 residues. CDR1 is MNHNS and CDR2 is SASEGT in the germline V gene. V lost 6 bases and J lost 6; bases outside the gene matches: 11. Here the CDR3 reads CASSYRDRSSQPQHF. The CDR3 DNA reads TGTGCCAGCAGCTACCGGGACAGATCCAGTCAGCCCCAGCATTTT.

The rearrangement links TRBV5-6 to TRBJ1-1; TRBD1 matches 8 bases. Germline trimming cut 0 bases from V and 3 bases from J; bases unmatched to any gene: 1. This CDR3 has 14 amino acids. CDR1 and CDR2 from the germline V gene are SGHDT and YYEEEE. The CDR3 nucleotides read TGTGCCAGCAGCTTGGGACAGGGGTACACTGAAGCTTTCTTT. Translation: CASSLGQGYTEAFF.

This clone was observed once. At one boundary the junction diverges from the germline segment, which might be a read error. The same CDR3 arises from other DNA sequences in this sample as well. The gene calls are TRBV7-9 and TRBJ1-2, with 9 bases fitting TRBD1. Looked up from germline, CDR1 is SEHNR and CDR2 is FQNEAQ (reference sequence). The CDR3 has 16 amino acids. The CDR3: CASSSGTGLPLGGYTF. The DNA for the CDR3 is TGTGCTAGCAGCTCCGGGACAGGGCTACCTTTGGGTGGCTACACCTTC.

The V and J genes are TRBV5-5 and TRBJ1-2, with D hard to call. Germline CDR1 is SGHKS and CDR2 is YYEKEE (reference sequence). This CDR3 has 13 amino acids. V dropped 2 bases and J dropped 8 bases, with 13 bases sitting between them. CDR3: CASSFEGGWGYTF. The CDR3 DNA reads as TGTGCCAGCAGCTTTGAGGGCGGTTGGGGCTACACCTTC.

V usage is TRBV11-3 and J usage is TRBJ2-1, with TRBD1 matching 10 bases. The germline CDR1 and CDR2 sequences are SGHNT and YENEEA. The CDR3 extends over 15 amino acids. J lost 6 bases, V lost 5 bases, and 7 bases had no gene match. Written as DNA, the CDR3 is TGTGCCAGCAGCACCGGGACAGGGGAGGTCAATGAGCAGTTCTTC. Translation gives CASSTGTGEVNEQFF. Looking up the rest from reference TRBV11-3 and TRBJ2-1 gives the full variable domain: EAGVVQSPRYKIIEKKQPVAFWCNPISGHNTLYWYLQNLGQGPELLIRYENEEAVDDSQLPKDRFSAERLKGVDSTLKIQPAELGDSAVYLCASSTGTGEVNEQFFGPGTRLTVL.

V and J are TRBV4-3 and TRBJ1-1; 7 positions agree with TRBD1. The CDR3 is made up of 15 amino acids. The germline CDR1 and CDR2 sequences are LGHNA and YSLEER. Trimming cost V 4 bases and J 7 bases; bases outside gene matches: 12. The CDR3 DNA reads TGCGCCAGCAGCCCTACCCCGACAGGGTCTAATGAAGCTTTCTTT. Amino acids: CASSPTPTGSNEAFF.

Comments on this clone: A read error may account for a junction end that differs from germline. J is TRBJ1-1 and V is TRBV27, with 11 bases fitting TRBD1. CDR1 and CDR2 (germline): MNHEY, SMNVEV (reference sequence). The CDR3 is 17 residues long. The CDR3, as DNA: TGTGCCGGCAGTTCTGGACAGGGGGCGCATGTACGACCTGAAGCTTTCTTT. Translated: CAGSSGQGAHVRPEAFF.

This clone is medium-sized. In DNA form, the CDR3 reads TGTGCCAGCACCTCCGGGACTAGCGGGATGAACGAGCAGTACTTC. Its translation is CASTSGTSGMNEQYF. The V and J genes are TRBV6-6 and TRBJ2-7; TRBD2 agrees at 13 bases. CDR3 length: 15 amino acids. Germline CDR1 reads MNHNY; CDR2 reads SVGAGI (reference sequence). The V and J ends lost 7 bases and 5 bases, in that order; junction bases with no gene match: 8.

This clone appeared a few times. The CDR3 DNA follows: TGTGCCAGCAGCCCCGGGACAGGCGAGCAGTACTTC. Protein: CASSPGTGEQYF. The chain employs TRBV7-8 and TRBJ2-7; 8 bases align to TRBD1. The CDR3 has 12 amino acids. Germline assignment: CDR1 SGHVS and CDR2 FQNEAQ. J lost 6 bases, V lost 5 bases, and 3 bases had no gene match.

There are a few counts of this clone. The chain carries TRBV2 and TRBJ1-1; D is perhaps TRBD1 (6 bases). This CDR3 is built from 14 residues. Germline V CDR1 and CDR2: SNHLY, FYNNEI. V was pared by 6 bases and J by 11 bases, with 22 bases between. CDR3 protein: CASSYGQGPKLAFF. Written as DNA, the CDR3 is TGTGCCAGCAGCTACGGGCAGGGGCCAAAGTTGGCTTTCTTT.